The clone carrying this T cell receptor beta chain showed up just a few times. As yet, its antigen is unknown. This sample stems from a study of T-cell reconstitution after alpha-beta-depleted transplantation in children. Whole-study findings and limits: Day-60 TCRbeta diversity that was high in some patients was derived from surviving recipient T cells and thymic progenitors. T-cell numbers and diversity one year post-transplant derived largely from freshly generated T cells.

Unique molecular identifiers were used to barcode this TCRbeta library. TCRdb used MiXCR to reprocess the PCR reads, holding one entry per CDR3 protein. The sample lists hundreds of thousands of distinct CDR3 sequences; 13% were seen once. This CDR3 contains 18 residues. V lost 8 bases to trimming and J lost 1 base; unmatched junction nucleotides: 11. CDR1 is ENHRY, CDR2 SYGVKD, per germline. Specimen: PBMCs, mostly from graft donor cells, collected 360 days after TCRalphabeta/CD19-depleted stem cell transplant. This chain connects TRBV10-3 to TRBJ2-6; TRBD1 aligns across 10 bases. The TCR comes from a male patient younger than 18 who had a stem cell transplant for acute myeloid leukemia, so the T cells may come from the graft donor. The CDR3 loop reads CAIGSGTGVYSGANVLTF. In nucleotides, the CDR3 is TGTGCCATCGGTTCCGGGACAGGGGTGTATTCTGGGGCCAACGTCCTGACTTTC.